Shown below are 8 T cell receptor beta chains from a single sample sequenced in a study of T cells in Graves' hyperthyroidism and ophthalmopathy (dated by TCRdb to the late 2010s). Libraries were prepared through multiplex PCR. TCRdb shows the sequencer as Illumina HiSeq 2000. TCR beta CDR3 regions were amplified from RNA transcripts. The first round of RT-PCR for the TCR CDR3 was performed with the HTBI primer set and the Qiagen OneStep RT-PCR kit. The public sequencing data were trimmed at Q25 with fastp and processed into clonotypes with MiXCR by TCRdb, which kept only in-frame beta chains. Rows are unified per CDR3 protein, each entry keeping the most common DNA and genes. For this sample the table gives fewer than 350,000 distinct CDR3 sequences, of which 10% to 15% were detected only once. Of the sample, around 7.9% is held by the ten largest clones. The sequenced sample consisted of blood. These TCRs come from a woman aged 30 to 39 with Graves' hyperthyroidism that later progressed to Graves' ophthalmopathy.

This clonotype was seen at least ten times. The chain employs TRBV11-2 and TRBJ1-2, with D perhaps TRBD1 (6 bases). V was shortened by 3 bases and J by 5 bases, with 10 bases between the two germline ends. There are 13 residues in the CDR3. Germline V gives CDR1 SGHAT, CDR2 FQNNGV. The CDR3 DNA sequence: TGTGCCAGCAGCTTTGGACAGATTTATGGCTACACCTTC. Translating gives CASSFGQIYGYTF.

The rearrangement uses TRBV9 and TRBJ2-5; the D gene is possibly TRBD2 (7 bases). V lost 0 bases to trimming and J lost 5 bases, with 11 bases between them. CDR1 and CDR2 (germline): SGDLS, YYNGEE. CDR3 length: 14 residues. Here the CDR3 reads CASSVGPGGETQYF. CDR3 coding DNA: TGTGCCAGCAGCGTAGGCCCGGGGGGCGAGACCCAGTACTTC.

Here the CDR3 reads CASSSGRRQETQYF. In DNA form, the CDR3 reads TGTGCCAGCAGCTCGGGACGGCGGCAAGAGACCCAGTACTTC. The chain combines TRBV7-9 with TRBJ2-5; D tentatively reads TRBD1 or TRBD2 (5 bases each). Trimming removed 4 bases from V and 2 bases from J, with 11 bases in between. The CDR3 length is 14 residues. Per the germline V gene, CDR1 is SEHNR and CDR2 is FQNEAQ (reference sequence).

The chain combines TRBV5-6 with TRBJ2-2; the D is unclear. Trimming took off 0 bases at V and 4 bases at J, with 10 bases between the two ends. In germline, CDR1 is SGHDT, CDR2 YYEEEE. The CDR3 covers 15 residues. This CDR3 reads CASSLVGSSTGELFF. CDR3 nucleotide sequence: TGTGCCAGCAGCTTGGTAGGATCCTCCACCGGGGAGCTGTTTTTT.

There are a few counts of this clonotype. The rearrangement links TRBV20-1 to TRBJ1-4; D perhaps matches TRBD1 (5 bases). Germline V lookup: CDR1 DFQATT, CDR2 SNEGSKA (reference sequence). The V end was cut by 3 bases, the J end by 8 bases, with 13 bases between. This CDR3 is 13 amino acids long. The CDR3, as DNA: TGCAGTGCTAGTTTAGTGTCAGGGGAAAAACTGTTTTTT. Protein product: CSASLVSGEKLFF.

This clonotype was detected many times. The J gene is TRBJ1-2, the V gene TRBV20-1; a weak D match, TRBD1 (5 bases). Germline loops: CDR1 DFQATT, CDR2 SNEGSKA (reference sequence). CDR3 length: 14 residues. V dropped 0 bases and J dropped 2 bases, with 10 bases sitting between them. CDR3 sequence reads: CSARDQGENYGYTF. The CDR3 DNA reads TGCAGTGCTAGAGATCAGGGAGAAAACTATGGCTACACCTTC.

This clonotype was observed at least ten times. This chain links TRBV7-8 with TRBJ2-7, with D hard to call. The CDR3 is 14 residues long. Between the trimmed V and J ends, which lost 4 bases and 6 bases, there was a span of 16 bases. The V gene's germline CDR1 is SGHVS and CDR2 FQNEAQ. The CDR3 here is CASSSARQSGEQYF. As DNA, the CDR3 is TGTGCCAGCAGCTCGGCACGTCAGTCGGGCGAGCAGTACTTC. The full variable domain, its missing parts supplied by reference TRBV7-8 and TRBJ2-7, is GAGVSQSPRYKVAKRGQDVALRCDPISGHVSLFWYQQALGQGPEFLTYFQNEAQLDKSGLPSDRFFAERPEGSVSTLKIQRTQQEDSAVYLCASSSARQSGEQYFGPGTRLTVT.

This clonotype was detected ten times or more. The CDR3 region is CASSLEAGGMVIQYF. In DNA form, the CDR3 reads TGTGCCAGCAGCTTAGAGGCGGGAGGGATGGTCATTCAGTACTTC. The chain has TRBV7-6 and TRBJ2-4, with 9 nucleotides matching TRBD2. The V gene's germline CDR1 is SGHVS and CDR2 FNYEAQ. With V trimmed by 1 base and J by 9 bases, 7 bases remained unmatched. This CDR3 spans 15 amino acids.